This T cell receptor (beta chain) was obtained from a study of beta chain features in type 1 diabetes. Findings and limits, study-wide: Type 1 diabetes patients showed a moderate but significant shortening of TCRB CDR3s in all four CD4+ subsets.

The sequenced template was cDNA made from the entire isolated RNA. Assay used: immunoSEQ multiplex PCR; TCRdb lists only in-frame clones, some missing. The table shows 100,000 to 150,000 clones, with about 16% occurring only once. This clone has a handful of counts. Its specificity is not known. Trimming shortened V by 4 bases and J by 0 bases, and 14 bases separated the two germline ends. The CDR3 covers 16 residues. Per germline, CDR1 SGHVS and CDR2 FQNEAQ. One heparinised blood draw, averaging roughly 0.12 L, came from each donor. A CD45RO/CCR7/CD25/CD127/CD95/CD27 panel sorted naive, central memory, regulatory and stem cell-like memory CD4+ cells.

The chain combines TRBV7-8 with TRBJ2-3, with a tentative D call TRBD2 (6 bases). The clonotype was recovered from a man aged 25-45 years with type 1 diabetes. Sample: central memory CD4+ T cells from blood. The CDR3 sequence is CASSSSWGESTDTQYF. In nucleotides, the CDR3 is TGTGCCAGCAGCTCCAGTTGGGGGGAAAGCACAGATACGCAGTATTTT.